This T cell receptor (beta chain) was sequenced for a study of cytotoxic CD8 clonotypes in ibrutinib-treated CLL. The data were produced by immunoSEQ multiplex PCR, yet TCRdb's version contains in-frame clones alone and is incomplete. The profile shows 160,000 or so clones, approximately 90% of them singletons. The material was PBMCs, obtained at disease progression, from a patient treated with ibrutinib. The clonotype originates from a human donor with chronic lymphocytic leukemia.

Written as DNA, the CDR3 is TGTGCCAGCAGTGGAGGGCAGGGGTTAGTACCTGAAGCTTTCTTT. As protein: CASSGGQGLVPEAFF. The chain combines TRBV2 with TRBJ1-1; tentatively, D is TRBD1 (6 bases). V lost 4 bases to trimming and J lost 6 bases, with 18 bases between them. The CDR3 sequence is 15 residues long. Germline V gene sequence: CDR1 SNHLY, CDR2 FYNNEI.